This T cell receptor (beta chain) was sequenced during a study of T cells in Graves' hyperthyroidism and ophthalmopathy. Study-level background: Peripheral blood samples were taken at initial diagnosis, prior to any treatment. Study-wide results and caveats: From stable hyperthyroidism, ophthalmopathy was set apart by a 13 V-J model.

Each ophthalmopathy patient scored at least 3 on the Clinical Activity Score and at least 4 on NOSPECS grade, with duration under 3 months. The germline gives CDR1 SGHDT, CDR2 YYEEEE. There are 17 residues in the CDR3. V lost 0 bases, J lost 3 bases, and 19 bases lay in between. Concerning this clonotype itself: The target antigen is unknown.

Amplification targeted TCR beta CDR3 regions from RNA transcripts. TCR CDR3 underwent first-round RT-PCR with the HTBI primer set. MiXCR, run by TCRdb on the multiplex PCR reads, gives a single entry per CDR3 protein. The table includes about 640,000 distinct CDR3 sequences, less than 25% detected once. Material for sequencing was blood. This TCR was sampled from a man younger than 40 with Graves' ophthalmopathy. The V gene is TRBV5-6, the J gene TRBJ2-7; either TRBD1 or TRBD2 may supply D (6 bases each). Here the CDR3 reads CASSLGRSWGANYEQYF. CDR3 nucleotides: TGTGCCAGCAGCTTGGGCCGCTCCTGGGGGGCCAACTACGAGCAGTACTTC.